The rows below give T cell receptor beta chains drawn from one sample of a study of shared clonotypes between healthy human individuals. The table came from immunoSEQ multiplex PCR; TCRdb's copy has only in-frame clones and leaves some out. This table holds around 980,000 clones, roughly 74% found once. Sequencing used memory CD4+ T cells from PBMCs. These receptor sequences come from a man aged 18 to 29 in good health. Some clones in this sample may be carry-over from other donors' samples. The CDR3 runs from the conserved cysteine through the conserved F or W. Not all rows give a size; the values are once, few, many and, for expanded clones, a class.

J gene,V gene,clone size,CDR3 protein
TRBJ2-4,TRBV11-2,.,CASSFGLAGDQAKNIQYF
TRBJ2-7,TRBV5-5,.,CASSLAIRGAYEQYF
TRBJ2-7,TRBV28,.,CASSPGQGRFQYF
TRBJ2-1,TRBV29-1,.,CSAQGGGRISYNEQFF
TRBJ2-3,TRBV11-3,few,CASSLGGFSTDTQYF
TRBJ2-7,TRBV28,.,CASSLVGDGYEQYF
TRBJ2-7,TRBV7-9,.,CASSTAGYEQYF
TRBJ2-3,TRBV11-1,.,CASSLGVHSTDTQYF
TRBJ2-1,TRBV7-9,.,CASSAPRFSGRVDEQFF
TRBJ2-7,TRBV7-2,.,CASSLAVAGGGSYEQYF
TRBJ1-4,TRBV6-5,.,CASSPGQGVGKLFF
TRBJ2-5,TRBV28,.,CASSFADRALTQYF
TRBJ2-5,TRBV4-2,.,CASSQTGQTTEETQYF
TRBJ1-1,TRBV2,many,CASSEIGGGDTEAFF
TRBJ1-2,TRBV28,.,CASSPRRAGYTF
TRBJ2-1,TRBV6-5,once,CASSYRLPPYNEQFF
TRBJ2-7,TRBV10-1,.,CASSDRQGAYEQYF
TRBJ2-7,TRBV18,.,CASSPLGPPSYEQYF
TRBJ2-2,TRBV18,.,CASSPTRAGSTGELFF
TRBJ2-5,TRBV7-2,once,CASSASRGRGRETQYF
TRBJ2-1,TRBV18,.,CASSPSIAGASYNEQFF
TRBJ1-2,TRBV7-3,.,CASTPSGPLYGYTF
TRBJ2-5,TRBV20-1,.,CSARAGSTQYF
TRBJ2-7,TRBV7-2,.,CASSRTGLGFEQYF
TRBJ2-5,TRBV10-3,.,CAISGGLQETQYF
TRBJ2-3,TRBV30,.,CAWSVLGSTDTQYF
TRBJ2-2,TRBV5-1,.,CASSLAFMGVNTGELFF
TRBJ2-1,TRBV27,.,CASSLSGLIYNEQFF
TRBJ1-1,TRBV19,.,CAIQGQKNTEAFF
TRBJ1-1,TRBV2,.,CASSEGWGLKSEAFF
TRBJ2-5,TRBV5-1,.,CASSPRERETQYF
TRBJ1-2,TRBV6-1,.,CASSEAGEGYGYTF
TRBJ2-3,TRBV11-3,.,CASSLDTTATDTQYF
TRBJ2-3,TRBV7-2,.,CAIGETDTQYF
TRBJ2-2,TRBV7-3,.,CASSFDSNTGELFF
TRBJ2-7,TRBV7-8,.,CASSPGGTTYEQYF
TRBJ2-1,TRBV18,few,CASSDPGSHNEQFF
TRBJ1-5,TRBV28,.,CASSWGGRSNQPQHF
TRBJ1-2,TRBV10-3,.,CAISQDRSGGYTF
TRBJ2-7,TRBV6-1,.,CASSEAGTGAYEQYF
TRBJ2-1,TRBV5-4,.,CASSSPPGLSSNEQFF
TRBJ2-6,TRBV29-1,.,CSVVSSGANVLTF
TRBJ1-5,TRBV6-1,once,CASSEDGSPNQPQHF
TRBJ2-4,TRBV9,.,CASSVTGTENIQYF
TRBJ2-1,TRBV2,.,CASSLLSDEQFF
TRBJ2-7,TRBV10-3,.,CAISDRSYEQYF